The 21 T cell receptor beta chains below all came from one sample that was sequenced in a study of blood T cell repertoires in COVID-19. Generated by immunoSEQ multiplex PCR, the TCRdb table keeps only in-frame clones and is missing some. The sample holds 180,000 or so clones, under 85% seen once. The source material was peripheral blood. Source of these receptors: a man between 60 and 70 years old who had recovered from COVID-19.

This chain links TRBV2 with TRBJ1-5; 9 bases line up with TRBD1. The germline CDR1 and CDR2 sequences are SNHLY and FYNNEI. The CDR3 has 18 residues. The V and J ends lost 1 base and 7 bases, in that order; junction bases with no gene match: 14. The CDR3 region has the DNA TGTGCCAGCAGTGAAGTTCGGACAGGGGCTATCATTTTCCAGCCCCAGCATTTT. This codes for CASSEVRTGAIIFQPQHF.

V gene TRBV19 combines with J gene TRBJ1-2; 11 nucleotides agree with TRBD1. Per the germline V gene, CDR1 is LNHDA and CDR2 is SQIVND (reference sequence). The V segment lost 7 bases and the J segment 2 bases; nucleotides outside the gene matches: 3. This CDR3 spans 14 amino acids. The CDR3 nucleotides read TGTGCCAGTACCCGGGACAGGGGGAACTATGGCTACACCTTC. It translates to CASTRDRGNYGYTF.

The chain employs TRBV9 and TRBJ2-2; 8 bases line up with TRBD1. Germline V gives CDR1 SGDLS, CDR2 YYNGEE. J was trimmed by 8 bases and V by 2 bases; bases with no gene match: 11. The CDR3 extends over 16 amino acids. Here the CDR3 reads CASSVQGARSSGELFF. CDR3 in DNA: TGTGCCAGCAGCGTGCAGGGGGCGCGGAGTTCAGGGGAGCTGTTTTTT.

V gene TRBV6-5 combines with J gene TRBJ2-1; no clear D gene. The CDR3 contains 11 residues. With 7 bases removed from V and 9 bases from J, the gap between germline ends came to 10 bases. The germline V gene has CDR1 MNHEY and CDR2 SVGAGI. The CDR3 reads CASNRGVEQFF. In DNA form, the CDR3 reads TGTGCCAGCAATCGCGGAGTTGAGCAGTTCTTC.

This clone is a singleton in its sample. In DNA, the CDR3 is TGTGCCAGCAGCTCGAGGGGGGGCCTTGAGACCCAGTACTTC. It encodes CASSSRGGLETQYF. V is TRBV7-9 and J is TRBJ2-5; a possible D gene is TRBD2 (7 bases). Per the germline V gene, CDR1 is SEHNR and CDR2 is FQNEAQ (reference sequence). This CDR3 is built from 14 residues. V was trimmed by 4 bases and J by 5 bases, leaving 14 bases between them.

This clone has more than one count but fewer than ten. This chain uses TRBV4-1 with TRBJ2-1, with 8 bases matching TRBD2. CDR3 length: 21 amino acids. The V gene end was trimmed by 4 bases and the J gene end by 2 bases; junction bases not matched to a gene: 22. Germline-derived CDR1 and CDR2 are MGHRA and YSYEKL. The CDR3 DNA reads TGCGCCAGCAGCCGCAGCTCATCGGGACTAGTGGGGGTTGGGACCTACAATGAGCAGTTCTTC. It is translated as CASSRSSSGLVGVGTYNEQFF.

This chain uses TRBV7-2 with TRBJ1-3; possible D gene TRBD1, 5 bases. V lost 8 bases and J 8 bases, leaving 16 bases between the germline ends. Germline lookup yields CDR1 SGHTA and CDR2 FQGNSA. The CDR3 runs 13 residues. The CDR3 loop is CASPGQGGDTIYF. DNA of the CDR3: TGTGCCAGCCCTGGGCAGGGAGGGGACACCATATATTTT. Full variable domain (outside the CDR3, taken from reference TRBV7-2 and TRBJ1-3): GAGVSQSPSNKVTEKGKDVELRCDPISGHTALYWYRQSLGQGLEFLIYFQGNSAPDKSGLPSDRFSAERTGGSVSTLTIQRTQQEDSAVYLCASPGQGGDTIYFGEGSWLTVV.

CDR3 amino acids: CASSERGTNTGELFF. The CDR3 DNA sequence: TGTGCCAGCAGTGAGCGGGGAACGAACACCGGGGAGCTGTTTTTT. J is TRBJ2-2 and V is TRBV2; tentative D call: TRBD2 (6 bases). Germline loops: CDR1 SNHLY, CDR2 FYNNEI. V lost 3 bases and J lost 0, with 8 bases in between. CDR3 size: 15 residues.

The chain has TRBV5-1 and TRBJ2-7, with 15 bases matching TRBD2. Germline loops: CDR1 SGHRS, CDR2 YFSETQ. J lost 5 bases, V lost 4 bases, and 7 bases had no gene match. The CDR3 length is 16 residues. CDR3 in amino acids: CASSAGLAGGRDEQYF. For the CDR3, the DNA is TGCGCCAGCAGCGCCGGACTAGCGGGGGGGCGTGACGAGCAGTACTTC.

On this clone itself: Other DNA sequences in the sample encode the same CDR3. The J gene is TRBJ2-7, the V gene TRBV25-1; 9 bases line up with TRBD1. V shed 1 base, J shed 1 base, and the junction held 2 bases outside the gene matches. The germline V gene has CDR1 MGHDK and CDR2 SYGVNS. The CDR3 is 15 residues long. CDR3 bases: TGTGCCAGCAGTGAATCCGGACAGGGGTCCTACGAGCAGTACTTC. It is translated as CASSESGQGSYEQYF.

For the CDR3, the DNA is TGTGCCAGCTCTGGGACAGAGAACACTGAAGCTTTCTTT. Protein: CASSGTENTEAFF. The V gene is TRBV18, the J gene TRBJ1-1; 7 bases line up with TRBD1. Looked up from germline, CDR1 is KGHSH and CDR2 is LQKENI. J was trimmed by 1 base and V by 6 bases; bases with no gene match: 2. The CDR3 is made up of 13 amino acids.

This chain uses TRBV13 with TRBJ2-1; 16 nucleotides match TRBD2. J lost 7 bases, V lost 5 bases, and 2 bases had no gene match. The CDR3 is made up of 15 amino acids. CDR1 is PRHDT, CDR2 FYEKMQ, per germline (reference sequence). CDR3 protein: CASSQGLAGGNEQFF. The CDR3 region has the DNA TGTGCCAGCAGCCAGGGACTAGCGGGGGGGAATGAGCAGTTCTTC.

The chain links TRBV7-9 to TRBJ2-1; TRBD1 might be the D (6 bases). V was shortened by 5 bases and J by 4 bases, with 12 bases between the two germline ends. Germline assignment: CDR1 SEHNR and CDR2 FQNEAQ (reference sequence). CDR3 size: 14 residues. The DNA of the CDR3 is TGTGCCAGCAGCCCGCGACAGGATTACAATGAGCAGTTCTTC. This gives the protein CASSPRQDYNEQFF. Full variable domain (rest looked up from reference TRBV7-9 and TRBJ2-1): DTGVSQNPRHKITKRGQNVTFRCDPISEHNRLYWYRQTLGQGPEFLTYFQNEAQLEKSRLLSDRFSAERPKGSFSTLEIQRTEQGDSAMYLCASSPRQDYNEQFFGPGTRLTVL.

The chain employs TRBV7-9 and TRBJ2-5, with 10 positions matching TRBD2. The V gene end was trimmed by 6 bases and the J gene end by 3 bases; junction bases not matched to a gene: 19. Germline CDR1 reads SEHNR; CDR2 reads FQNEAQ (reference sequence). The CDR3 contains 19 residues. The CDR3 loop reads CASRSNTAGTSVAEETQYF. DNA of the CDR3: TGTGCCAGCAGATCAAATACCGCCGGGACTAGCGTAGCCGAAGAGACCCAGTACTTC.

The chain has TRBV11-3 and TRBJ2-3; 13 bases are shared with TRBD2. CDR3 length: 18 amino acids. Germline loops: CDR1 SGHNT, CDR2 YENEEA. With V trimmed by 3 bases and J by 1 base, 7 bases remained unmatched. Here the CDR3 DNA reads TGTGCCAGCAGCTTGGGGACTAGCGGGGCCTATGGCACAGATACGCAGTATTTT. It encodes CASSLGTSGAYGTDTQYF.

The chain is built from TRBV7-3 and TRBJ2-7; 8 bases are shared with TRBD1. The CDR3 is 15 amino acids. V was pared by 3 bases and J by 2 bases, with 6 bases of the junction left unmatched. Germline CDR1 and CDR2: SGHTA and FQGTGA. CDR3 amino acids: CASSFQTGETYEQYF. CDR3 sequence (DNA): TGTGCCAGCAGCTTCCAGACAGGGGAGACCTACGAGCAGTACTTC.

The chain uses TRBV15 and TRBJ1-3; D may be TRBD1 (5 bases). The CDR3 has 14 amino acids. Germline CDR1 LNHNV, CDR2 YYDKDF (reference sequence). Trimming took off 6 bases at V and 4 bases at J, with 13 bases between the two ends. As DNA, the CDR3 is TGTGCCACCAGTACGACAAGGGGAGGAAACACCATATATTTT. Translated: CATSTTRGGNTIYF.

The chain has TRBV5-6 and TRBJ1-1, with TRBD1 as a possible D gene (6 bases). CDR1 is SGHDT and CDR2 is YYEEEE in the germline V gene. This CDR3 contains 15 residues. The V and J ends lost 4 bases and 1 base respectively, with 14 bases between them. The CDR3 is CASSLLQGRNTEAFF. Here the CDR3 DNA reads TGTGCCAGCAGCCTTCTACAGGGTAGGAACACTGAAGCTTTCTTT.

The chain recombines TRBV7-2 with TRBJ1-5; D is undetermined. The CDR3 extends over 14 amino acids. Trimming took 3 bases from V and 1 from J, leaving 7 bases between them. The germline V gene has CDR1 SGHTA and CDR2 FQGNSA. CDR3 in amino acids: CASSFAGSNQPQHF. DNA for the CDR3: TGTGCCAGCAGCTTCGCGGGGAGCAATCAGCCCCAGCATTTT. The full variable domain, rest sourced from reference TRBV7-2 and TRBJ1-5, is GAGVSQSPSNKVTEKGKDVELRCDPISGHTALYWYRQSLGQGLEFLIYFQGNSAPDKSGLPSDRFSAERTGGSVSTLTIQRTQQEDSAVYLCASSFAGSNQPQHFGDGTRLSIL.

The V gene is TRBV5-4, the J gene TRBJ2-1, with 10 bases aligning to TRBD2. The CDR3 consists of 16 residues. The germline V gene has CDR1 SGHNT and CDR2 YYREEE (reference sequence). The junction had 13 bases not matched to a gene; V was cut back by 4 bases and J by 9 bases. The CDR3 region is CASSPPGTAGGREQFF. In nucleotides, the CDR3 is TGTGCCAGCAGCCCGCCAGGTACAGCGGGGGGGCGTGAGCAGTTCTTC. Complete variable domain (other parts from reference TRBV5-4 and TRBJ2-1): ETGVTQSPTHLIKTRGQQVTLRCSSQSGHNTVSWYQQALGQGPQFIFQYYREEENGRGNFPPRFSGLQFPNYSSELNVNALELDDSALYLCASSPPGTAGGREQFFGPGTRLTVL.

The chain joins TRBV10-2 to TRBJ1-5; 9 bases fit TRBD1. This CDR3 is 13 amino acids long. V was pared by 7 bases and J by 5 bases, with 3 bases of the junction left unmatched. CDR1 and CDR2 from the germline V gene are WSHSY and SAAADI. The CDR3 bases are TGCGCCAGCACGGGACAGGGCTATCAGCCCCAGCATTTT. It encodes CASTGQGYQPQHF.